A single sample gave rise to the 17 T cell receptor beta chains below, sequenced in a study of T cells in Graves' hyperthyroidism and ophthalmopathy (dated by TCRdb to 2018 to 2020). Libraries were prepared through multiplex PCR. Sequencing relied on an Illumina HiSeq 2000. TCR beta CDR3 regions were amplified from RNA transcripts. A first-round RT-PCR of the TCR CDR3 used the HTBI primer set with the Qiagen OneStep RT-PCR kit. The raw public reads went through TCRdb reprocessing: fastp at Q25, MiXCR clone calling, in-frame beta chains kept. CDR3 protein sequences are deduplicated, and each keeps its most common genes and DNA. This sample comprises some 770,000 distinct CDR3 sequences, about a sixth of them detected only once. The ten largest account for approximately 8% of the sample. Sequenced material: blood. Receptors were obtained from a man between 18 and 29 years old with Graves' hyperthyroidism.

V gene TRBV20-1 combines with J gene TRBJ2-5; 8 bases fit TRBD2. Germline lookup yields CDR1 DFQATT and CDR2 SNEGSKA (reference sequence). There are 12 residues in the CDR3. V was clipped by 6 bases and J by 3 bases; unmatched bases: 3. The CDR3 nucleotides are TGCAGTGCCCCGGGACTAGAAGAGACCCAGTACTTC. Protein: CSAPGLEETQYF.

Many counts were recorded for this clonotype. This rearrangement joins TRBV7-9 to TRBJ2-1, with TRBD2 matching over 8 bases. CDR3 size: 15 residues. The V gene end was trimmed by 2 bases and the J gene end by 5 bases; junction bases not matched to a gene: 5. Germline V lookup: CDR1 SEHNR, CDR2 FQNEAQ (reference sequence). The CDR3: CASSLMTSAHNEQFF. Written as DNA, the CDR3 is TGTGCCAGCAGCTTAATGACTAGCGCCCACAATGAGCAGTTCTTC.

About this clonotype itself: Being one base from a much bigger clone, this may be a read error. CDR3 bases: TGTGCCATCAGTGGGGCCCGACTAGAGAGAGATTTCCCCTACAATGAGCAGTTCTTC. It translates to CAISGARLERDFPYNEQFF. The genes are TRBV10-3 and TRBJ2-1; perhaps TRBD2 as D (6 bases). Germline CDR1 and CDR2: ENHRY and SYGVKD. The CDR3 spans 19 residues. Trimming took off 4 bases at V and 2 bases at J, with 24 bases between the two ends.

This clonotype was counted a few times. The chain has TRBV20-1 and TRBJ2-1; 12 bases are a match to TRBD2. V was pared by 8 bases and J by 7 bases, with 9 bases of the junction left unmatched. CDR3 length: 14 residues. From germline, CDR1 is DFQATT and CDR2 SNEGSKA (reference sequence). The CDR3 nucleotides are TGCAGTTCCCTAGCGGGAGGGCCTCGGAATGAGCAGTTCTTC. As protein: CSSLAGGPRNEQFF.

This clonotype has at least ten counts. V gene TRBV11-3 combines with J gene TRBJ2-3; D gene unclear. Germline assignment: CDR1 SGHNT and CDR2 YENEEA. This CDR3 has 17 residues. V was clipped by 5 bases and J by 0 bases, with 18 bases between them. The CDR3 reads CASSPHHSLRSTDTQYF. The CDR3 DNA reads TGTGCCAGCAGCCCTCATCACAGCCTTCGTAGCACAGATACGCAGTATTTT. The full variable domain, in which reference TRBV11-3 and TRBJ2-3 provide the parts outside the CDR3, is EAGVVQSPRYKIIEKKQPVAFWCNPISGHNTLYWYLQNLGQGPELLIRYENEEAVDDSQLPKDRFSAERLKGVDSTLKIQPAELGDSAVYLCASSPHHSLRSTDTQYFGPGTRLTVL.

This clonotype was detected many times. Compared with germline, one end of the junction differs, possibly owing to a read error. The rearrangement uses TRBV28 and TRBJ1-2, with 8 bases fitting TRBD1. The CDR3 extends over 14 amino acids. Germline CDR1 and CDR2: MDHEN and SYDVKM. In DNA, the CDR3 is TGTGCCAGCAGGGCTTCCGGGACAGGCTATAGCTACACCTTC. The encoded protein is CASRASGTGYSYTF.

The V call is TRBV7-3, the J call TRBJ1-6; D possibly corresponds to TRBD1 (5 bases). The V end lost 3 bases, the J end lost 13 bases, and 13 bases lay between the germline ends. Germline V gene data show CDR1 as SGHTA and CDR2 as FQGTGA. The CDR3 sequence is 13 residues long. CDR3 nucleotides: TGTGCCAGCAGCTTTGGGGGACCATCGCCCCTCCACTTT. It encodes CASSFGGPSPLHF.

CDR3 amino acids: CASSGTSSFETQYF. The CDR3 coding sequence is TGTGCCAGCAGCGGGACTAGCTCATTCGAGACCCAGTACTTC. The V gene is TRBV6-1, the J gene TRBJ2-5; 9 bases align to TRBD2. V gave up 6 bases and J gave up 5 bases; unmatched junction bases: 7. This CDR3 has 14 residues. CDR1 is MNHNS, CDR2 SASEGT, per germline.

This rearrangement joins TRBV12-3 or TRBV12-4 to TRBJ2-3; 7 nucleotides align to TRBD2. The V gene end was trimmed by 7 bases and the J gene end by 3 bases; junction bases not matched to a gene: 7. This CDR3 is 14 amino acids long. The CDR3 DNA sequence: TGTGCCAGCATGGGGGGGGGGGGGACAGATACGCAGTATTTT. It specifies CASMGGGGTDTQYF.

The chain is built from TRBV30 and TRBJ2-7; the D gene is possibly TRBD1 (6 bases). V shed 6 bases and J shed 2 bases, with 17 bases lying between them. The CDR3 consists of 14 residues. Germline CDR1 GTSNPN, CDR2 SVGIG (reference sequence). As DNA, the CDR3 is TGTGCCTGTAGCGTGGCGACAGGAGCCTACGAGCAGTACTTC. Amino acid sequence: CACSVATGAYEQYF.

This clonotype was seen at least ten times. CDR3 amino acids: CASSYTGLSLEQYF. In nucleotides, the CDR3 is TGTGCCAGCAGTTATACAGGACTTTCCCTCGAGCAGTACTTC. V and J are TRBV28 and TRBJ2-7; D could derive from TRBD1 or TRBD2 (5 bases each). Germline CDR1 and CDR2: MDHEN and SYDVKM. CDR3 length: 14 amino acids. Trimming shortened V by 4 bases and J by 6 bases, and 16 bases separated the two germline ends.

This clonotype was observed a few times. The V and J genes are TRBV30 and TRBJ2-2; D remains unclear. The germline V and J ends were trimmed by 1 base and 10 bases, with 7 bases remaining between them. The germline V gene has CDR1 GTSNPN and CDR2 SVGIG (reference sequence). The CDR3 is 11 residues long. CDR3 region: CAWSGPEELFF. CDR3 sequence (DNA): TGTGCCTGGAGTGGACCGGAGGAGCTGTTTTTT.

This clonotype has just a few counts. This chain joins TRBV3-1 and TRBJ1-4; 11 positions agree with TRBD1. CDR1 is LGHDT and CDR2 is YNNKEL in the germline V gene (reference sequence). V lost 5 bases and J lost 5; bases outside the gene matches: 7. The length of the CDR3 is 16 residues. The CDR3 region is CASSDTDRGPNEKLFF. As DNA, the CDR3 is TGTGCCAGCAGCGACACGGACAGGGGGCCGAATGAAAAACTGTTTTTT.

This clonotype was detected only a few times. This rearrangement joins TRBV2 to TRBJ1-4; D is possibly TRBD1 (6 bases). Germline loops: CDR1 SNHLY, CDR2 FYNNEI. V lost 2 bases to trimming and J lost 8 bases, with 12 bases between them. The CDR3 is 14 amino acids. CDR3 bases: TGTGCCAGCAGTGAACCTTCAGGGGCCGAAAAACTGTTTTTT. Translation gives CASSEPSGAEKLFF. Using reference TRBV2 and TRBJ1-4 for the parts outside the CDR3, the full variable domain is EPEVTQTPSHQVTQMGQEVILRCVPISNHLYFYWYRQILGQKVEFLVSFYNNEISEKSEIFDDQFSVERPDGSNFTLKIRSTKLEDSAMYFCASSEPSGAEKLFFGSGTQLSVL.

The rearrangement joins TRBV27 to TRBJ2-7; D is unclear. Per germline, CDR1 MNHEY and CDR2 SMNVEV (reference sequence). V was pared by 1 base and J by 0 bases, with 4 bases between. This CDR3 contains 13 residues. DNA for the CDR3: TGTGCCAGCAGTTTATTCGCCTCCTACGAGCAGTACTTC. This sequence encodes CASSLFASYEQYF.

The sample holds many counts of this clonotype. The chain has TRBV7-9 and TRBJ1-1; TRBD1 matches at 8 bases. The CDR3 consists of 15 residues. The junction had 9 bases not matched to a gene; V was cut back by 4 bases and J by 5 bases. From germline, CDR1 is SEHNR and CDR2 FQNEAQ (reference sequence). This CDR3 reads CASSWVAGGSTEAFF. DNA for the CDR3: TGTGCCAGCAGCTGGGTGGCAGGGGGCTCAACTGAAGCTTTCTTT.

This clonotype occurred a few times. CDR3 in DNA: TGTGCCAGTAGTATTGAAGGGGTTACGCAGTATTTT. It is translated as CASSIEGVTQYF. V gene TRBV19 combines with J gene TRBJ2-3; TRBD1 might be the D (5 bases). The CDR3 sequence is 12 residues long. Deletions cut 3 bases from V and 8 bases from J, with 9 bases between. Germline lookup yields CDR1 LNHDA and CDR2 SQIVND (reference sequence).